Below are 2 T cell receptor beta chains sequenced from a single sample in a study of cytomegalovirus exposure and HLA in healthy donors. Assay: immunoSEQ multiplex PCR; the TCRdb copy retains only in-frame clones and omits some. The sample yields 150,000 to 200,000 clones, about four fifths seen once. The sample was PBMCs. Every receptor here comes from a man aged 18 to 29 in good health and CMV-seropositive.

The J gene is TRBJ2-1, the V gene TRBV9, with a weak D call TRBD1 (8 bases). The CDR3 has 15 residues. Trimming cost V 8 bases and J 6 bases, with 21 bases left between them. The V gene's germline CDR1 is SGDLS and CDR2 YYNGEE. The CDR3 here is CASQGARGGINEQFF. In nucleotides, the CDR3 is TGTGCCAGTCAGGGGGCGAGGGGGGGTATCAATGAGCAGTTCTTC.

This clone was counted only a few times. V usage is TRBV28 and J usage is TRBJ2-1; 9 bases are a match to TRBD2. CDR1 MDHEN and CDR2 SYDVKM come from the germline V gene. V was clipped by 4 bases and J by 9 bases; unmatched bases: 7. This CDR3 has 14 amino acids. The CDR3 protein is CASSSGTSSAEQFF. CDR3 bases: TGTGCCAGCAGTTCTGGGACTAGCTCAGCTGAGCAGTTCTTC.